These 18 T cell receptor beta chains originate from one sample sequenced in a study of beta chain features in type 1 diabetes. The isolated RNA, all of it, was reverse transcribed, so expressed TCRB transcripts were what got sequenced. The repertoire was sequenced with immunoSEQ multiplex PCR; TCRdb's copy has only in-frame clones and lacks some. The table shows 300,000 to 350,000 clones, with 8% occurring only once. Source material: central memory CD4+ T cells from blood. All receptors derive from a woman under 30 in good health.

At least ten counts were recorded for this clone. The rearrangement joins TRBV19 to TRBJ2-3; D may be TRBD2 (5 bases). V lost 4 bases and J lost 6, with 14 bases in between. Germline CDR1 is LNHDA and CDR2 is SQIVND (reference sequence). CDR3 length: 14 amino acids. The CDR3 reads CASSKRESGDTQYF. CDR3 nucleotide sequence: TGTGCCAGTAGTAAGAGGGAGTCTGGGGATACGCAGTATTTT.

The chain couples TRBV10-1 to TRBJ2-5; D might be TRBD2 (6 bases). V lost 4 bases and J 8 bases, leaving 14 bases between the germline ends. CDR3 size: 13 residues. CDR1 WNHNN and CDR2 SYGVQD come from the germline V gene (reference sequence). The CDR3 loop reads CASSATSSATQYF. CDR3 bases: TGCGCCAGCAGTGCCACTAGCTCGGCAACCCAGTACTTC.

This clone was seen only a few times. CDR3 in amino acids: CASSSGLAIVDNEQFF. In DNA form, the CDR3 reads TGTGCCAGCAGCTCAGGACTAGCGATCGTTGATAATGAGCAGTTCTTC. The chain carries TRBV7-9 and TRBJ2-1; 9 bases are shared with TRBD2. The CDR3 loop spans 16 amino acids. Germline CDR1 SEHNR, CDR2 FQNEAQ (reference sequence). Trimming cost V 4 bases and J 7 bases; bases outside gene matches: 11.

This clone was seen a few times. The chain has TRBV6-5 and TRBJ1-4; 10 bases align to TRBD1. The CDR3 has 15 amino acids. The V segment lost 6 bases and the J segment 10 bases; nucleotides outside the gene matches: 11. Germline V gives CDR1 MNHEY, CDR2 SVGAGI. The CDR3 sequence: CASSQARDRGVKLFF. CDR3 DNA sequence: TGTGCCAGCAGCCAAGCCCGGGACAGGGGTGTAAAACTGTTTTTT.

This chain uses TRBV25-1 with TRBJ2-3; 9 bases map to TRBD2. Germline V gives CDR1 MGHDK, CDR2 SYGVNS. Trimming at V came to 1 base and at J to 2 bases, leaving 4 bases not matched to a gene. CDR3 length equals 16 residues. The CDR3 coding sequence is TGTGCCAGCAGTGAATCCGCTAGCGGGAACACAGATACGCAGTATTTT. It specifies CASSESASGNTDTQYF.

The table lists this clone with a few counts. V and J are TRBV7-2 and TRBJ2-1, with D possibly being TRBD1 or TRBD2 (7 bases each). The CDR3 has 15 amino acids. Trimming took off 2 bases at V and 2 bases at J, with 10 bases between the two ends. Per germline, CDR1 SGHTA and CDR2 FQGNSA. CDR3 nucleotides: TGTGCCAGCAGCTTAAGCGGGACAGCCTACAATGAGCAGTTCTTC. It yields the protein CASSLSGTAYNEQFF. The full variable domain, with the rest looked up from reference TRBV7-2 and TRBJ2-1, is GAGVSQSPSNKVTEKGKDVELRCDPISGHTALYWYRQSLGQGLEFLIYFQGNSAPDKSGLPSDRFSAERTGGSVSTLTIQRTQQEDSAVYLCASSLSGTAYNEQFFGPGTRLTVL.

The rearrangement joins TRBV5-1 to TRBJ2-1; D might be TRBD2 (5 bases). The germline V gene encodes CDR1 SGHRS and CDR2 YFSETQ. CDR3 length: 15 residues. Trimming shortened V by 0 bases and J by 8 bases, and 15 bases separated the two germline ends. CDR3 loop: CASSLGGAGGDEQFF. CDR3 DNA: TGCGCCAGCAGCTTGGGGGGAGCAGGTGGGGATGAGCAGTTCTTC.

This clone was seen only a few times. This chain connects TRBV7-2 to TRBJ2-5; the D gene is possibly TRBD2 (6 bases). V lost 4 bases, J lost 1 base, and 10 bases lay in between. This CDR3 has 14 amino acids. Germline lookup yields CDR1 SGHTA and CDR2 FQGNSA. In nucleotides, the CDR3 is TGTGCCAGCAGCTGGCGGGACGGCCAAGAGACCCAGTACTTC. Its translation is CASSWRDGQETQYF. Full variable domain (outside the CDR3, taken from reference TRBV7-2 and TRBJ2-5): GAGVSQSPSNKVTEKGKDVELRCDPISGHTALYWYRQSLGQGLEFLIYFQGNSAPDKSGLPSDRFSAERTGGSVSTLTIQRTQQEDSAVYLCASSWRDGQETQYFGPGTRLLVL.

The gene calls are TRBV6-5 and TRBJ2-6, with D tentatively TRBD1 (6 bases). Germline CDR1 and CDR2: MNHEY and SVGAGI. This CDR3 has 14 residues. Trimming removed 7 bases from V and 4 bases from J, with 11 bases in between. The CDR3 loop is CASKTGSGANVLTF. In nucleotides, the CDR3 is TGTGCCAGCAAAACAGGGTCAGGGGCCAACGTCCTGACTTTC.

Ten or more counts support this clone. This rearrangement joins TRBV4-3 to TRBJ2-7; a possible D gene is TRBD2 (6 bases). Germline-derived CDR1 and CDR2 are LGHNA and YSLEER. The CDR3 sequence is 15 residues long. The V end was cut by 4 bases, the J end by 0 bases, with 13 bases between. In DNA form, the CDR3 reads TGCGCCAGCAGCCGCGGGACTTCAAACTCCTACGAGCAGTACTTC. This gives the protein CASSRGTSNSYEQYF.

The V call is TRBV7-2, the J call TRBJ2-3, with 12 bases that match TRBD2. CDR3 length: 17 residues. CDR1 is SGHTA, CDR2 FQGNSA, per germline. V shed 5 bases and J 4 bases; nucleotides not matched to a gene: 10. CDR3 region: CASSRMASGRASDTQYF. The CDR3 DNA sequence: TGTGCCAGCAGCCGAATGGCTAGCGGGAGGGCCTCAGATACGCAGTATTTT.

This clone was recorded at least ten times. The V and J genes are TRBV18 and TRBJ1-2; no reliable D call. V lost 6 bases and J 4 bases, leaving 15 bases between the germline ends. The CDR3 sequence is 14 residues long. Per the germline V gene, CDR1 is KGHSH and CDR2 is LQKENI. As DNA, the CDR3 is TGTGCCAGCTCCGACGGGCCGCGTGGCTATGGCTACACCTTC. This gives the protein CASSDGPRGYGYTF.

Only a few counts were recorded for this clone. The rearrangement joins TRBV7-2 to TRBJ2-1; D not certain. Germline-derived CDR1 and CDR2 are SGHTA and FQGNSA. This CDR3 comprises 11 residues. Trimming shortened V by 5 bases and J by 9 bases, and 8 bases separated the two germline ends. The CDR3 reads CASSTRIEQFF. The CDR3 DNA reads as TGTGCCAGCAGCACAAGGATTGAGCAGTTCTTC.

This clone appeared a few times. It is likely a read error: a sequence one base away is far more abundant. This chain connects TRBV4-3 to TRBJ2-5; unclear D gene. The germline V gene has CDR1 LGHNA and CDR2 YSLEER. The CDR3 covers 16 residues. Trimming shortened V by 4 bases and J by 3 bases, and 18 bases separated the two germline ends. CDR3 sequence reads: CASSLVVGRAEETQYF. The CDR3, as DNA: TGCGCCAGCAGCCTGGTGGTGGGTCGGGCTGAAGAGACCCAGTACTTC.

The chain recombines TRBV5-1 with TRBJ2-6; a possible D gene is TRBD2 (6 bases). V lost 2 bases, J lost 5 bases, and 17 bases lay in between. Per germline, CDR1 SGHRS and CDR2 YFSETQ. The CDR3 has 17 residues. CDR3 amino acids: CASSFGGTTGRANVLTF. CDR3 coding DNA: TGCGCCAGCAGCTTTGGCGGGACCACCGGTCGGGCCAACGTCCTGACTTTC. Combining the CDR3 with reference TRBV5-1 and TRBJ2-6 gives the whole variable domain KAGVTQTPRYLIKTRGQQVTLSCSPISGHRSVSWYQQTPGQGLQFLFEYFSETQRNKGNFPGRFSGRQFSNSRSEMNVSTLELGDSALYLCASSFGGTTGRANVLTFGAGSRLTVL.

In this sample, this clone turned up a few times. The chain uses TRBV4-3 and TRBJ1-5; no reliable D call. This CDR3 region has 13 residues. Trimming stripped 0 bases from V and 7 bases from J, with 7 bases between. Germline-derived CDR1 and CDR2 are LGHNA and YSLEER. CDR3 sequence: CASSQDEAQPQHF. The CDR3, as DNA: TGCGCCAGCAGCCAAGACGAAGCGCAGCCCCAGCATTTT.

The rearrangement joins TRBV27 to TRBJ1-4; D possibly corresponds to TRBD1 (5 bases). With 4 bases removed from V and 10 bases from J, the gap between germline ends came to 16 bases. This CDR3 spans 14 amino acids. Germline V gene lookup returns CDR1 MNHEY and CDR2 SMNVEV (reference sequence). This CDR3 is CASSSSSTGGKLFF. CDR3 nucleotide sequence: TGTGCCAGCAGTTCCTCTAGTACGGGGGGAAAACTGTTTTTT. Complete variable domain (other parts from reference TRBV27 and TRBJ1-4): EAQVTQNPRYLITVTGKKLTVTCSQNMNHEYMSWYRQDPGLGLRQIYYSMNVEVTDKGDVPEGYKVSRKEKRNFPLILESPSPNQTSLYFCASSSSSTGGKLFFGSGTQLSVL.

This clone occurred a few times. The V gene is TRBV5-1, the J gene TRBJ2-7; D is undetermined. Between the trimmed V and J ends, which lost 6 bases and 2 bases, there was a span of 15 bases. CDR1 is SGHRS, CDR2 YFSETQ, per germline. The CDR3 is 14 residues long. CDR3 loop: CASTPTSGTYEQYF. In DNA form, the CDR3 reads TGCGCCAGCACCCCTACGTCGGGTACCTACGAGCAGTACTTC.